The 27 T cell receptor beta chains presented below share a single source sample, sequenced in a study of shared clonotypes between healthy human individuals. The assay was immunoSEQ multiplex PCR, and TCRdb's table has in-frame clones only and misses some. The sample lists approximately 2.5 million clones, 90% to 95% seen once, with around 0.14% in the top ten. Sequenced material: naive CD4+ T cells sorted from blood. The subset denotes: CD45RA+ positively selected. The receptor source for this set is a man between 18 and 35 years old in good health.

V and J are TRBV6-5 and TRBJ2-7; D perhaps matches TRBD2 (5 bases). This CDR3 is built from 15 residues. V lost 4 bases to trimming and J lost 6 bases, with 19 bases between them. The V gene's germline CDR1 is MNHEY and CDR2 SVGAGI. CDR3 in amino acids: CASSSDTYRGREQYF. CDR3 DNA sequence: TGTGCCAGCAGTTCCGACACGTATAGAGGGCGCGAGCAGTACTTC.

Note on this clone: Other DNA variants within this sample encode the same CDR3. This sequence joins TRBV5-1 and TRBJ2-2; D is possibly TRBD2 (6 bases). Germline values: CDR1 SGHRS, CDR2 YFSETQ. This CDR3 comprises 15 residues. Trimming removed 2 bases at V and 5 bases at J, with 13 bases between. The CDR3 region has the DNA TGCGCCAGCAGCTTAGGCGGGACGGGGACCGGGGAGCTGTTTTTT. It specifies CASSLGGTGTGELFF.

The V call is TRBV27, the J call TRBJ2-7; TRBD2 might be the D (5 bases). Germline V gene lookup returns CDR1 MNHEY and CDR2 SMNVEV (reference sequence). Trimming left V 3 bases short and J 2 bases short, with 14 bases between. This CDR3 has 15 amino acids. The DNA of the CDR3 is TGTGCCAGCAGTTTCCCCCCGTGGAGGACCTACGAGCAGTACTTC. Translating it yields CASSFPPWRTYEQYF.

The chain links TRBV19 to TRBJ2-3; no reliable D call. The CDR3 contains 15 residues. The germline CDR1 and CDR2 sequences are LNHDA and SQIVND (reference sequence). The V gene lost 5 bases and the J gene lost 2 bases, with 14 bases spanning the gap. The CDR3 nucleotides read TGTGCCAGTAGTGATCGGTTGAGCTTCACAGATACGCAGTATTTT. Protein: CASSDRLSFTDTQYF.

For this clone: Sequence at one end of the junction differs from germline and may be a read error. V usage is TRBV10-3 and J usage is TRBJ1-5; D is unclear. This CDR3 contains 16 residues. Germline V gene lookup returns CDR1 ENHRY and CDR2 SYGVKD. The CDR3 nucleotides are TGTGCCATCGGTGACATCTGGACGGGGAGCAATCAGCCCCAGCATTTT. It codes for CAIGDIWTGSNQPQHF.

DNA of the CDR3: TGTGCCAGCAAAGAACAGGGGACGAACACTGAAGCTTTCTTT. Translated, it gives CASKEQGTNTEAFF. The chain has TRBV6-5 and TRBJ1-1; 7 nucleotides agree with TRBD1. V trimming: 7 bases; J trimming: 1 base; junction bases outside the gene matches: 6. Germline assignment: CDR1 MNHEY and CDR2 SVGAGI. CDR3 length: 14 residues.

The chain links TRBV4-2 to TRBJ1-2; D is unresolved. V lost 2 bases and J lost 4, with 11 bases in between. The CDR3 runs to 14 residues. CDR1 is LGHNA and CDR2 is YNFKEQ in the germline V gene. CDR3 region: CASSQLTKSYGYTF. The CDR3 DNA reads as TGTGCCAGCAGCCAACTAACGAAATCCTATGGCTACACCTTC.

Here the CDR3 reads CAWTRLGFMNTEAFF. The CDR3 region has the DNA TGTGCCTGGACCAGGTTAGGGTTCATGAACACTGAAGCTTTCTTT. V and J are TRBV30 and TRBJ1-1; D is unresolved. The V gene's germline CDR1 is GTSNPN and CDR2 SVGIG (reference sequence). Trimming took 4 bases from V and 0 from J, leaving 15 bases between them. The CDR3 contains 15 residues.

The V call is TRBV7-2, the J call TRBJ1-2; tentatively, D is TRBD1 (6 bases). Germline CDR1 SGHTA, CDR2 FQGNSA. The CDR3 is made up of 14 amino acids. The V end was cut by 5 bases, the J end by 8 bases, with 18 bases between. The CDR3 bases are TGTGCCAGCAGCCTCGCCCTCACAGGGAGCGGCTACACCTTC. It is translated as CASSLALTGSGYTF.

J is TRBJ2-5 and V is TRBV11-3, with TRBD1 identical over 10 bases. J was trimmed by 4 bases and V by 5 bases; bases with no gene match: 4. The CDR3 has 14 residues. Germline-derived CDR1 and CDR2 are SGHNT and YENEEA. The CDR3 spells CASSPGDRGETQYF. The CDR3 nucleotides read TGTGCCAGCAGCCCCGGGGACAGGGGAGAGACCCAGTACTTC.

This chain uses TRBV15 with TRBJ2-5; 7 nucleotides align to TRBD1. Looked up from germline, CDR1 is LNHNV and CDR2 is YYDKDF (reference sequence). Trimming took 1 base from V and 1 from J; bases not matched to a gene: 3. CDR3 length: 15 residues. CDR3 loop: CATSRVRDSQETQYF. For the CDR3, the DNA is TGTGCCACCAGCAGAGTTCGGGACAGCCAAGAGACCCAGTACTTC.

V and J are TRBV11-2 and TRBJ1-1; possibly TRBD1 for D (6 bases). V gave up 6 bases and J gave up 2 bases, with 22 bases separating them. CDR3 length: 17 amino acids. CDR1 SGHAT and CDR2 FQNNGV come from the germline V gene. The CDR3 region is CASRPGGWGAYNTEAFF. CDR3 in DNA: TGTGCCAGCAGGCCGGGTGGGTGGGGGGCCTATAACACTGAAGCTTTCTTT.

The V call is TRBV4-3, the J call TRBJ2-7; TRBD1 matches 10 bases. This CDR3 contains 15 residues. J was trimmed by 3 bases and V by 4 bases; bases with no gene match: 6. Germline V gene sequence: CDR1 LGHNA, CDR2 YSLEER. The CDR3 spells CASSPRTGGIYEQYF. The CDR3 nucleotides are TGCGCCAGCAGCCCGAGGACAGGGGGTATCTACGAGCAGTACTTC.

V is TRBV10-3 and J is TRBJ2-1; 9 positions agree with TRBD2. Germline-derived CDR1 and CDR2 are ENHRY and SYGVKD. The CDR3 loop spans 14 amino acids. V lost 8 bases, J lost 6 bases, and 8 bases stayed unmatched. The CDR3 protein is CAIQPAGGSNEQFF. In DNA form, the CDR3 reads TGTGCCATCCAGCCAGCGGGAGGTTCCAATGAGCAGTTCTTC.

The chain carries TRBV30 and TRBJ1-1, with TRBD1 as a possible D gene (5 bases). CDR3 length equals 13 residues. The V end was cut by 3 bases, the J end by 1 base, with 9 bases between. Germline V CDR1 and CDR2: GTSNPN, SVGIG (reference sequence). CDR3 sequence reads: CAWRPQGNTEAFF. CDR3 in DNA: TGTGCCTGGAGGCCTCAGGGGAACACTGAAGCTTTCTTT.

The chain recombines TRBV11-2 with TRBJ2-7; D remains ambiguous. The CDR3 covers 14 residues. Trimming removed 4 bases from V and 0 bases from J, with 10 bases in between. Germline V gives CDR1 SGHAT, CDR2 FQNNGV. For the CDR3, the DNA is TGTGCCAGCAGCTATTGGGCGAGCTCCTACGAGCAGTACTTC. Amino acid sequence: CASSYWASSYEQYF.

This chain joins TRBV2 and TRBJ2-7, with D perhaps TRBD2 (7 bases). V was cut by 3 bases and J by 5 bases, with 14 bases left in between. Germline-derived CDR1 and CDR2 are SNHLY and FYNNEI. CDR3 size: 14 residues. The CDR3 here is CASSENGGLDEQYF. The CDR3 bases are TGTGCCAGCAGTGAGAACGGGGGGCTAGACGAGCAGTACTTC.

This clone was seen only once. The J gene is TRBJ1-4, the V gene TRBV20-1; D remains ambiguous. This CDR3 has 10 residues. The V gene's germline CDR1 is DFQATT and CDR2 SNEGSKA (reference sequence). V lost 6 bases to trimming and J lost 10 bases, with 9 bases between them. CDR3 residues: CSARWGKLFF. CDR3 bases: TGCAGTGCCCGGTGGGGAAAACTGTTTTTT.

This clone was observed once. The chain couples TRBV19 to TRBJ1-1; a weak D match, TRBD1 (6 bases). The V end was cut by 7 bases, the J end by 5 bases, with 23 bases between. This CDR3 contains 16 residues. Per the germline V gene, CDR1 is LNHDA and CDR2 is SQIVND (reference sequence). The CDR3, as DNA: TGTGCCAGTAACCGGGGAGGGGGTGAGAGTTCGACTGAAGCTTTCTTT. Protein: CASNRGGGESSTEAFF. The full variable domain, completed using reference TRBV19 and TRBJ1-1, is DGGITQSPKYLFRKEGQNVTLSCEQNLNHDAMYWYRQDPGQGLRLIYYSQIVNDFQKGDIAEGYSVSREKKESFPLTVTSAQKNPTAFYLCASNRGGGESSTEAFFGQGTRLTVV.

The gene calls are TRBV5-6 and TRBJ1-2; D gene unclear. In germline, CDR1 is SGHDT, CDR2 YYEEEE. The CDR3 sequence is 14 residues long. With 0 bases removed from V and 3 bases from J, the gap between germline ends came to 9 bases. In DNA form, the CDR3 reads TGTGCCAGCAGCTTGGCCGTCGGGTACTATGGCTACACCTTC. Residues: CASSLAVGYYGYTF.

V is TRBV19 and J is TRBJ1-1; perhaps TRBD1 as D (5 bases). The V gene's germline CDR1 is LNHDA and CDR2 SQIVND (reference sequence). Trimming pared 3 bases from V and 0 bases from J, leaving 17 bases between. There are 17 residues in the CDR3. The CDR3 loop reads CASSISLRAGMNTEAFF. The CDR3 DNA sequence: TGTGCCAGTAGTATCAGCCTCAGGGCAGGGATGAACACTGAAGCTTTCTTT.

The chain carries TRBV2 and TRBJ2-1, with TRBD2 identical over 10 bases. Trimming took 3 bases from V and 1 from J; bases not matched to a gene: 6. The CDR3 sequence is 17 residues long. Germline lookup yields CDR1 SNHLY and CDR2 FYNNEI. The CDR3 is CASSDDSGRPSYNEQFF. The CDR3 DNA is TGTGCCAGCAGTGACGATAGCGGGAGGCCTTCCTACAATGAGCAGTTCTTC.

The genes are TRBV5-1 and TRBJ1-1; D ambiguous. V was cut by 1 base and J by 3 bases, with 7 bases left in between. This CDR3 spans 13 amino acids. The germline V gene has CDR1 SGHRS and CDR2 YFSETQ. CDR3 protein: CASSLRVDTEAFF. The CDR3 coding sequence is TGCGCCAGCAGCTTGCGGGTGGACACTGAAGCTTTCTTT.

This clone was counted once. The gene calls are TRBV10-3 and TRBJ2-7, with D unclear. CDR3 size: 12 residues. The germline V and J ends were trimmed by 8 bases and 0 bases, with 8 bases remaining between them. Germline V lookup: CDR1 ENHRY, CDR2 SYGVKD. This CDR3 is CAIGLTSYEQYF. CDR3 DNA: TGTGCCATCGGCTTAACCTCCTACGAGCAGTACTTC.

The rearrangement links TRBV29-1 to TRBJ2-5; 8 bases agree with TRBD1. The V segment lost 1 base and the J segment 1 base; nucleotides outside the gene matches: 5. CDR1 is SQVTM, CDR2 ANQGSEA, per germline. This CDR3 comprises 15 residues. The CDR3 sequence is CSVEGGQGAQETQYF. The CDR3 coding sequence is TGCAGCGTTGAAGGGGGGCAGGGGGCCCAAGAGACCCAGTACTTC.

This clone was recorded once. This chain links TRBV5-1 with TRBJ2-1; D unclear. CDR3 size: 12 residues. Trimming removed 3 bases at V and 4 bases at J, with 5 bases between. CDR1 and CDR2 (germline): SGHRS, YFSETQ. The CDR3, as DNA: TGCGCCAGCAGCTCAGGATACAATGAGCAGTTCTTC. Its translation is CASSSGYNEQFF.

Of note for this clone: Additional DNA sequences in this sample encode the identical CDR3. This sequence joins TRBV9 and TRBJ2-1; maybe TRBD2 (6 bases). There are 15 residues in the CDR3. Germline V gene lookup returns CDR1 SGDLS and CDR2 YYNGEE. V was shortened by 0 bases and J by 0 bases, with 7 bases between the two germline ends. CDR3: CASSVAGDSYNEQFF. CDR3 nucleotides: TGTGCCAGCAGCGTAGCGGGGGACTCCTACAATGAGCAGTTCTTC.